Listed here are 7 T cell receptor beta chains from one sample, sequenced in a study of blood T cell repertoires in COVID-19. Libraries were prepared by immunoSEQ multiplex PCR; TCRdb keeps only in-frame clonotypes and omits some of them. The repertoire holds 180,000 or so clones, with 70% to 90% as singletons. Sequencing was done on a sample of peripheral blood. The receptors come from a woman over 75 with acute or convalescent COVID-19.

The chain combines TRBV19 with TRBJ1-5; no clear D. The V gene's germline CDR1 is LNHDA and CDR2 SQIVND (reference sequence). The CDR3 has 17 residues. V lost 1 base to trimming and J lost 2 bases, with 15 bases between them. The CDR3 region is CASSIAQFGVGNQPQHF. In nucleotides, the CDR3 is TGTGCCAGTAGTATAGCCCAATTCGGGGTTGGCAATCAGCCCCAGCATTTT.

J is TRBJ2-7 and V is TRBV4-2; D might be TRBD2 (7 bases). V gave up 1 base and J gave up 3 bases, with 16 bases separating them. This CDR3 spans 16 amino acids. Germline V gives CDR1 LGHNA, CDR2 YNFKEQ. The DNA of the CDR3 is TGTGCCAGCAGCCAAGGGGGGCTGAGGACTAGCTACGAGCAGTACTTC. Translating gives CASSQGGLRTSYEQYF.

This chain uses TRBV5-4 with TRBJ2-2; 8 positions agree with TRBD2. The CDR3 is 16 residues long. V trimming: 0 bases; J trimming: 3 bases; junction bases outside the gene matches: 4. Germline V CDR1 and CDR2: SGHNT, YYREEE (reference sequence). The CDR3 here is CASSLESGRYTGELFF. The DNA for the CDR3 is TGTGCCAGCAGCTTGGAAAGCGGGAGATACACCGGGGAGCTGTTTTTT.

The V call is TRBV6-6, the J call TRBJ1-2, with 7 nucleotides matching TRBD1. Germline CDR1 and CDR2: MNHNY and SVGAGI (reference sequence). The CDR3 is 19 residues long. V was pared by 5 bases and J by 5 bases, with 23 bases of the junction left unmatched. CDR3 loop: CASSPHQRTGARSGYGYTF. In DNA, the CDR3 is TGTGCCAGCAGTCCACACCAGAGGACAGGCGCCCGCTCTGGTTATGGCTACACCTTC.

This clone was observed many times. The chain recombines TRBV7-2 with TRBJ1-3, with 10 bases that match TRBD1. The CDR3 is 16 residues long. CDR1 is SGHTA, CDR2 FQGNSA, per germline. The V and J ends lost 3 bases and 0 bases, in that order; junction bases with no gene match: 2. CDR3 amino acids: CASSLTGGASGNTIYF. CDR3 in DNA: TGTGCCAGCAGCTTGACAGGGGGCGCCTCTGGAAACACCATATATTTT.

The count of this clone is one. The rearrangement links TRBV5-1 to TRBJ1-3; perhaps TRBD1 as D (5 bases). Trimming removed 2 bases at V and 0 bases at J, with 15 bases between. The CDR3 is 17 amino acids. Germline CDR1 and CDR2: SGHRS and YFSETQ. For the CDR3, the DNA is TGCGCCAGCAGCTTAGCCCCTCAGGGAAGCTCTGGAAACACCATATATTTT. Protein sequence: CASSLAPQGSSGNTIYF.

This chain links TRBV2 with TRBJ1-1; 10 bases line up with TRBD1. Trimming cost V 5 bases and J 5 bases; bases outside gene matches: 2. Per germline, CDR1 SNHLY and CDR2 FYNNEI. The CDR3 sequence is 13 residues long. CDR3 amino acids: CASSRTGGTEAFF. DNA for the CDR3: TGTGCCAGCAGTAGGACAGGGGGGACTGAAGCTTTCTTT.